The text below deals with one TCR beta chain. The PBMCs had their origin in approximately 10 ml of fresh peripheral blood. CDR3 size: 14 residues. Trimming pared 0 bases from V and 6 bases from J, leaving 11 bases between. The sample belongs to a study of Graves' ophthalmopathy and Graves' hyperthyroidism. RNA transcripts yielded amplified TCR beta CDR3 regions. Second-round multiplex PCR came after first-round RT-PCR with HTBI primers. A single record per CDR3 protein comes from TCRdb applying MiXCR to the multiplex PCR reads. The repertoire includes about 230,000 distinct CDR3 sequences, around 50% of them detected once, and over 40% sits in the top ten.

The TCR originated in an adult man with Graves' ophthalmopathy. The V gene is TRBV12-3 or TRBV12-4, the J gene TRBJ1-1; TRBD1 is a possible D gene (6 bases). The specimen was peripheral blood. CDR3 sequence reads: CASSLAPGAAEAFF. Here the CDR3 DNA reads TGTGCCAGCAGTTTAGCGCCAGGGGCCGCTGAAGCTTTCTTT.